This T cell receptor (beta chain) is from a study of post-analysis software for immune sequencing data. Study-level points and caveats: Patients showed TRBV5-6, TRBV5-1 and TRBV20-1 among several TRBV segments more frequent than in controls.

The germline V and J ends were trimmed by 6 bases and 3 bases, with 5 bases remaining between them. Germline V gives CDR1 LNHDA, CDR2 SQIVND (reference sequence). The CDR3 has 12 amino acids. Points on this clonotype: Its cognate antigen is unknown.

Every TCR beta cDNA library bore unique molecular identifiers. In TCRdb, the PCR reads were re-called with MiXCR into one record per CDR3 protein. The sample lists around 200,000 distinct CDR3 sequences, over 25% occurring once. This sequence originates from a girl aged 2 to 17 with multiple sclerosis. The V and J genes are TRBV19 and TRBJ2-2; D gene uncertain. Sample: blood. The CDR3 DNA follows: TGTGCCAGTAGCTGGTACACCGGGGAGCTGTTTTTT. It codes for CASSWYTGELFF.